The rows below give T cell receptor beta chains drawn from one sample of a study of T cell clonotyping in hematopoietic cell transplantation. The assay was immunoSEQ multiplex PCR, and TCRdb's table has in-frame clones only and misses some. The sample holds several thousand clones; less than 30% are singletons and the top ten take 14%. Sequencing was performed on peripheral blood mononuclear cells, taken 180 days after allogeneic stem cell transplant. The origin of the receptors is a male patient aged 35-50 years who had an allogeneic stem cell transplant from an unrelated donor, so the T cells may come from the graft donor. Some clones in this sample may be carry-over from other donors' samples. Both conserved end residues are part of each CDR3. A D gene is named only where the DNA matches it firmly. The size field is filled for only some rows; it gives once, few, many or a size class.

d_gene	v_gene	j_gene	abundance	CDR3nt	CDR3aa
-	TRBV19	TRBJ1-1	-	TGTGCCAGTAGTATAGGTCACAGGGCTGGCACTGAAGCTTTCTTT	CASSIGHRAGTEAFF
-	TRBV7-6	TRBJ1-2	-	TGTGCCAGCGGTAGGGAGGGCTATGGCTACACCTTC	CASGREGYGYTF
-	TRBV7-2	TRBJ1-1	-	TGTGCCAGCAGCGACTGGGACACGGGCACTGAAGCTTTCTTT	CASSDWDTGTEAFF
-	TRBV29-1	TRBJ2-7	-	TGCAGCGTTGAGAGGGAGAACTACGAGCAGTACTTC	CSVERENYEQYF
-	TRBV4-1	TRBJ2-1	-	TGTGCCAGCAGCCAAGATGGTACAGCCAGTGAGCAGTTCTTC	CASSQDGTASEQFF
TRBD1	TRBV6-5	TRBJ1-2	few	TGTGCCAGCACGAGGACAGGGGGCGTGTACGGCTACACCTTC	CASTRTGGVYGYTF
-	TRBV6-1	TRBJ1-5	few	TGTGCCAGCAGTGAATGGAGTCCCGATTCTAATCAGCCCCAGCATTTT	CASSEWSPDSNQPQHF
TRBD1	TRBV6-5	TRBJ1-4	-	TGTGCCAGCAGTTCAGGACAGGGGCGAGAAAAACTGTTTTTT	CASSSGQGREKLFF
-	TRBV5-6	TRBJ2-1	-	TGTGCCAGCAGCTTGGGCTTCCCCAATGAGCAGTTCTTC	CASSLGFPNEQFF
-	TRBV2	TRBJ2-7	few	TGTGCCAACCGGGACACCGGGAGGTCCTACGAGCAGTACTTC	CANRDTGRSYEQYF
-	TRBV30	TRBJ1-5	-	TGTGCCTGGAGTGCGGGTTTCAATAGCAATCAGCCCCAGCATTTT	CAWSAGFNSNQPQHF
TRBD2	TRBV7-2	TRBJ2-3	-	TGTGCCAGCAGCTTAGTAGCGGGGGGCTGGTATACGCAGTATTTT	CASSLVAGGWYTQYF
-	TRBV1	TRBJ2-5	-	TGCACCAGCAGCCCCCCGGGACAGGGGCTTGAGACCCAGTACTTC	CTSSPPGQGLETQYF
-	TRBV30	TRBJ1-2	few	TGTGCCTGGAGTGGATGGGGGGATGGCTACACCTTC	CAWSGWGDGYTF
-	TRBV30	TRBJ1-2	few	TGTGCCTGGGTCAGACCGAGATCAACTAACTATGGCTACACCTTC	CAWVRPRSTNYGYTF
-	TRBV30	TRBJ1-4	-	TGTGCCTGGAGTTCGTACAGTTCAACTAATGAAAAACTGTTTTTT	CAWSSYSSTNEKLFF
-	TRBV11-2	TRBJ2-7	few	TGTGCCAGCAGCTTAGAGATCGGGTACGAGCAGTACTTC	CASSLEIGYEQYF
TRBD1	TRBV6-6	TRBJ2-7	-	TGTGCCAGCAGTTTAGGACAGGGGGCATCCTACGAGCAGTACTTC	CASSLGQGASYEQYF
-	TRBV30	TRBJ1-5	-	TGTGCCTGGAGTGTCGGAGGGCCCAATCAGCCCCAGCATTTT	CAWSVGGPNQPQHF
-	TRBV6-6	TRBJ2-7	few	TGTGCCAGCAGTTACGGGCAGTCCTACGAGCAGTACTTC	CASSYGQSYEQYF
-	TRBV30	TRBJ1-2	-	TGTGCCTGGATGACTGGGCCCTATGGCTACACCTTC	CAWMTGPYGYTF
-	TRBV30	TRBJ1-2	few	TGTGCCTGGAGTGCACATGACGGGATATTAGGCTACACCTTC	CAWSAHDGILGYTF
-	TRBV19	TRBJ2-3	few	TGTGCCAGTAGCCCCGTTGGGGAGGAGGCAGATACGCAGTATTTT	CASSPVGEEADTQYF
TRBD1	TRBV4-2	TRBJ1-5	-	TGTGCCAGCAGCCATGCTTCGACAGGGGGAGATCAGCCCCAGCATTTT	CASSHASTGGDQPQHF
-	TRBV6-5	TRBJ1-2	few	TGTGCCAGCAGCCCGGGCTTCTATGGCTACACCTTC	CASSPGFYGYTF
TRBD2	TRBV29-1	TRBJ2-2	-	TGCAGCCTTCGGACTAGCGGGGGCGGGGAGCTGTTTTTT	CSLRTSGGGELFF
TRBD1	TRBV28	TRBJ1-2	-	TGTGCCAGCAGTTTGGCCCCAGGGGGCCCTAACTATGGCTACACCTTC	CASSLAPGGPNYGYTF
-	TRBV29-1	TRBJ2-3	once	TGCAGCGTTGGGCGGGACAGTACAGATACGCAGTATTTT	CSVGRDSTDTQYF
-	TRBV30	TRBJ2-5	-	TGTGCCTGGGAAAGTCTGTACCAAGAGACCCAGTACTTC	CAWESLYQETQYF
-	TRBV30	TRBJ2-5	-	TGTGCCTGGAGTGACCGGCGCTTTGGGGAGACCCAGTACTTC	CAWSDRRFGETQYF
-	TRBV6-4	TRBJ2-7	few	TGTGCCAGCTCAACAGGGACGGATTCCTACGAGCAGTACTTC	CASSTGTDSYEQYF
TRBD1	TRBV30	TRBJ1-3	-	TGTGCCTGGAGTCCTCAGGGGGAGCCCCTGGGAAACACCATATATTTT	CAWSPQGEPLGNTIYF
-	TRBV11-2	TRBJ2-2	-	TGTGCCAGCAGCTTCAGAATTAACACCGGGGAGCTGTTTTTT	CASSFRINTGELFF
-	TRBV7-9	TRBJ2-7	few	TGTGCCAGCAGCTGGGGGAGCGACGAGCAGTACTTC	CASSWGSDEQYF
-	TRBV5-7	TRBJ1-5	few	TGTGCCAGCAGCGCCCGGACAGCCCCCTATCAGCCCCAGCATTTT	CASSARTAPYQPQHF
-	TRBV27	TRBJ1-4	-	TGTGCCAGCAGTTTACAGGGACCCCTCCCGGGGAAGGAACTGTTTTTT	CASSLQGPLPGKELFF
-	TRBV30	TRBJ2-7	few	TGTGCCTGGAGTGGAGGAGGGACATCCCGCTACGAGCAGTACTTC	CAWSGGGTSRYEQYF
-	TRBV29-1	TRBJ2-5	large	TGCAGCGTGTGGGGGAAAGAGACCCAGTACTTC	CSVWGKETQYF
TRBD2	TRBV4-1	TRBJ2-5	-	TGCGCCAGCAGCCAGGGGCTAGCGGGGGAGACCCAGTACTTC	CASSQGLAGETQYF
-	TRBV5-4	TRBJ2-2	-	TGTGCCAGCAGCTTGGATATTACCGGGGAGCTGTTTTTT	CASSLDITGELFF
-	TRBV5-1	TRBJ2-7	-	TGCGCCAGCAGCTTCGAATGGTCCTCCTACGAGCAGTACTTC	CASSFEWSSYEQYF
-	TRBV4-1	TRBJ1-2	-	TGCGCCAGCAGCCAAGACGGGGCTTCGGGTGGCTACACCTTC	CASSQDGASGGYTF
-	TRBV30	TRBJ2-7	-	TGTGCCTGGAGTGTACGGGGGGCCGGCTACGAGCAGTACTTC	CAWSVRGAGYEQYF
TRBD1	TRBV7-6	TRBJ1-6	few	TGTGCCAGCAGCTTAGCGGTCAGGGGGCACGGGTCACCCCTCCACTTT	CASSLAVRGHGSPLHF
TRBD1	TRBV9	TRBJ1-3	few	TGTGCCAGCAGCGTAGCTGGACAGGGCTCTGGAAACACCATATATTTT	CASSVAGQGSGNTIYF
TRBD2	TRBV6-5	TRBJ2-3	few	TGTGCCAGCAGTTCCTTCCATAGCGGGGGATCAGATACGCAGTATTTT	CASSSFHSGGSDTQYF
-	TRBV30	TRBJ2-5	-	TGTGCCTGGAGAATTCGGGGTCGAGAGACCCAGTACTTC	CAWRIRGRETQYF
-	TRBV5-7	TRBJ2-7	few	TGTGCCAGCAGCTCGGAATTCAGGGCTTACGAGCAGTACTTC	CASSSEFRAYEQYF
TRBD1	TRBV5-1	TRBJ1-2	medium-sized	TGCGCCAGCAGCTTGGCCGGGGACAGGGACCCCTATGGCTACACCTTC	CASSLAGDRDPYGYTF
-	TRBV7-6	TRBJ1-2	few	TGTGCCAGCAGCTTAGGCGCAGGGGTAGGCTACACCTTC	CASSLGAGVGYTF
TRBD2	TRBV29-1	TRBJ2-7	-	TGCAGCGCAGGGACTAGCGGCAATTACGAGCAGTACTTC	CSAGTSGNYEQYF
-	TRBV30	TRBJ2-7	-	TGTGCCTGGAGTCCTACATCTTACGAGCAGTACTTC	CAWSPTSYEQYF
-	TRBV19	TRBJ2-7	-	TGTGCCAGTAGTCCCGGGCTAAATTACGAGCAGTACTTC	CASSPGLNYEQYF
TRBD1	TRBV30	TRBJ1-2	-	TGTGCCTGGAGTGGCCCGGACAGGGACAGAGGATATGGCTACACCTTC	CAWSGPDRDRGYGYTF
-	TRBV7-8	TRBJ2-5	-	TGTGCCAGCAGCTTAGCCGACACATGGCCCACCCAGTACTTC	CASSLADTWPTQYF